This TCR beta chain was recovered during a study of blood T cell repertoires in COVID-19. Overall study context: Collection of acute and convalescent COVID-19 samples took place in the United States, Italy and Spain.

Participants had their cohort set by participant-reported clinical history. Exposed enrollees encountered a COVID-19 case at some point within 2 weeks before study entry. This CDR3 has 12 residues. The V gene lost 10 bases and the J gene lost 5 bases, with 12 bases spanning the gap. From germline, CDR1 is ENHRY and CDR2 SYGVKD. Under the authors' procedure: For nucleated cells, counts were estimated from reference gene primer amplification. Sequencing used immunoSEQ multiplex PCR; TCRdb keeps in-frame clones, though not all of them. V, J and clone size reflect that table, while D and trimming were determined from the DNA. The data contain approximately 310,000 clones, roughly 85% of them singletons.

This receptor was identified in a young woman who had been exposed to COVID-19. Sequenced material: PBMCs or T cells enriched from blood (not recorded which). V and J are TRBV10-3 and TRBJ2-4; D might be TRBD2 (5 bases). The CDR3 sequence is CATDNGENIQYF. The CDR3 region has the DNA TGTGCCACCGACAACGGGGAAAACATTCAGTACTTC.